The 2 T cell receptor beta chains below come from one sample, sequenced in a study of CD8 T cells in Susac syndrome. With random hexamers, reverse transcription was performed on about 0.5 to 1 ug of RNA. In TCRdb, the immunoSEQ multiplex PCR reads were re-called with MiXCR into one record per CDR3 protein. The sample holds about 82,000 distinct CDR3 sequences, approximately 96% seen once. The sample comprised CD8+ T cells from PBMCs. The receptor source for this set is a human donor with Susac syndrome.

The chain joins TRBV30 to TRBJ2-7; D may be TRBD1 (5 bases). The CDR3 has 12 residues. From germline, CDR1 is GTSNPN and CDR2 SVGIG (reference sequence). The V and J ends lost 3 bases and 5 bases respectively, with 11 bases between them. The CDR3 DNA reads TGTGCCTGGAGCCCCGGACATAACGAGCAGTACTTC. The encoded protein is CAWSPGHNEQYF.

The chain links TRBV7-9 to TRBJ2-5; 14 positions agree with TRBD2. Germline CDR1 and CDR2: SEHNR and FQNEAQ (reference sequence). After removal of 5 bases from V and 5 bases from J, the junction contained 10 bases not matched to a gene. The CDR3 extends over 17 amino acids. The CDR3 sequence: CASSIMTSGGAWETQYF. CDR3 bases: TGTGCCAGCAGCATCATGACTAGCGGGGGGGCTTGGGAGACCCAGTACTTC.